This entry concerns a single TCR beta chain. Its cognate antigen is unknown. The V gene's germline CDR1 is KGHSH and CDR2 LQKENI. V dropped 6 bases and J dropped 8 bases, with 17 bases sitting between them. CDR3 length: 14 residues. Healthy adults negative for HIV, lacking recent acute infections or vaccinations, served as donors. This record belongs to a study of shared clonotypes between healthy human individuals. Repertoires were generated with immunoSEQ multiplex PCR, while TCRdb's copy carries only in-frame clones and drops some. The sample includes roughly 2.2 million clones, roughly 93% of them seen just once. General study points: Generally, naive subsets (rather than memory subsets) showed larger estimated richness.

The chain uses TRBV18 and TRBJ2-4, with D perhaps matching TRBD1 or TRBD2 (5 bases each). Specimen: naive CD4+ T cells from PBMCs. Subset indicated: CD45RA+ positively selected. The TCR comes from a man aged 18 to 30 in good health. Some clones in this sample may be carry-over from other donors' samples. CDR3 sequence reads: CASSPGTPGDIQYF. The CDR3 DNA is TGTGCCAGCTCCCCCGGGACCCCTGGGGACATTCAGTACTTC. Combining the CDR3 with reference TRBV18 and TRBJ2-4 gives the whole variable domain NAGVMQNPRHLVRRRGQEARLRCSPMKGHSHVYWYRQLPEEGLKFMVYLQKENIIDESGMPKERFSAEFPKEGPSILRIQQVVRGDSAAYFCASSPGTPGDIQYFGAGTRLSVL.